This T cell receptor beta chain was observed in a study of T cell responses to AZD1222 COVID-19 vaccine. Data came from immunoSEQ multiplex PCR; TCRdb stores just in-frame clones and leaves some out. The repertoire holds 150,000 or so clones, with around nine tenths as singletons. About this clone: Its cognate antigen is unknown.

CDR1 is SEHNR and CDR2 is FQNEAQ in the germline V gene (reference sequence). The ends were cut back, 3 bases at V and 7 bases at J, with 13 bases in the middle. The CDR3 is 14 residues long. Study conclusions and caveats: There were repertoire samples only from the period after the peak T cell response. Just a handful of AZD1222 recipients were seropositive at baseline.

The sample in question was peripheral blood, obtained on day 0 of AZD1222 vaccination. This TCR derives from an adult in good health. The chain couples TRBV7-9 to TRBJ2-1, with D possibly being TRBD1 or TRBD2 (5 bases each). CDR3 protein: CASSLPGASNEQFF. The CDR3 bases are TGTGCCAGCAGCTTGCCCGGGGCTTCGAATGAGCAGTTCTTC.